This T cell receptor (beta chain) emerged from a study of blood T cell repertoires in COVID-19. Per the study methods: The assay estimated nucleated cells by amplifying reference gene primers. The data were produced by immunoSEQ multiplex PCR, yet TCRdb's version contains in-frame clones alone and is incomplete. V and J calls and clone size are as listed in that table; D and trimming were resolved from the DNA. The sample contains approximately 180,000 clones, approximately 89% of which appear only once. V trimming: 4 bases; J trimming: 8 bases; junction bases outside the gene matches: 10. This CDR3 has 14 amino acids. Germline assignment: CDR1 LGHDT and CDR2 YNNKEL (reference sequence).

The receptor comes from a woman aged 40 to 49 with acute COVID-19. The chain links TRBV3-1 (or the pseudogene TRBV3-2) to TRBJ1-2; 7 nucleotides match TRBD1. The sequencing input was PBMCs or T cells enriched from blood (not recorded which). The CDR3 DNA reads TGTGCCAGCAGCCCCAGGACAGGTAGAGGGGGCTACACCTTC. Translation: CASSPRTGRGGYTF.